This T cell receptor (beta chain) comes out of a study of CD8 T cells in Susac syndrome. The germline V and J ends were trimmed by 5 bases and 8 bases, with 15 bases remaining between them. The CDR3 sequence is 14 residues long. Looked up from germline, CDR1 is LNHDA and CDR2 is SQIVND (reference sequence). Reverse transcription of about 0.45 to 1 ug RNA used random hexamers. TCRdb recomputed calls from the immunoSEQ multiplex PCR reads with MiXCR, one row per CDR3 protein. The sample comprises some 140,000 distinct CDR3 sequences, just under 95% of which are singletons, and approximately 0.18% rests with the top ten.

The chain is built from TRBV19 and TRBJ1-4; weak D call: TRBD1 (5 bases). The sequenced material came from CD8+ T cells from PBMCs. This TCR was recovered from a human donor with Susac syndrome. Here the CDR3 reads CASSLGDLEEKLFF. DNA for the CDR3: TGTGCCAGTAGTTTGGGGGACCTAGAGGAAAAACTGTTTTTT.